The clone carrying this T cell receptor (beta chain) was observed a single time. Using immunoSEQ multiplex PCR, the repertoire was profiled, and TCRdb retains in-frame clones only, with some absent. The data hold more than 45,000 clones, with around 70% observed a single time. The germline gives CDR1 SGDLS, CDR2 YYNGEE. Trimming removed 0 bases from V and 4 bases from J, with 13 bases in between. The length of the CDR3 is 15 residues. This specimen comes from a study of PD-1 blockade in classical Hodgkin lymphoma. Every patient was affected by relapse after autologous stem cell transplantation, while exposure to brentuximab vedotin was not uniform.

V and J are TRBV9 and TRBJ1-2; D not certain. This sequence originates from a human donor with classical Hodgkin lymphoma. The input for sequencing was peripheral blood mononuclear cells (PBMCs), taken at baseline. The CDR3 DNA is TGTGCCAGCAGCGTAGAGAGTTCCGACCCCTATGGCTACACCTTC. Its protein is CASSVESSDPYGYTF.